The clone carrying this T cell receptor (beta chain) was seen a single time. The antigen is undetermined. Germline V CDR1 and CDR2: GTSNPN, SVGIG (reference sequence). Trimming took off 4 bases at V and 5 bases at J, with 21 bases between the two ends. The CDR3 length is 15 residues. The data originate from a study of cytomegalovirus exposure and HLA in healthy donors. The overall study: A previous analysis identified about 110 million unique TCR beta sequences derived from around 180 million T cells. General study findings and limits: Overall, roughly 150 TCR beta chains were annotated as cytomegalovirus-associated.

PCR primers comprised 60 Vbeta and 13 Jbeta primers. Clones were sequenced by immunoSEQ multiplex PCR, and TCRdb holds only the in-frame ones, with some missing. This sample has 150,000 to 200,000 clones, with 82% found just once. The sequence was obtained from a girl aged 2-10 years in good health and CMV-seropositive. This chain uses TRBV30 with TRBJ2-7; perhaps TRBD2 as D (6 bases). The source material was PBMCs. DNA for the CDR3: TGTGCCTGGAAGGCGACGGAAGGGGAGGTTAACGAGCAGTACTTC. This translates into CAWKATEGEVNEQYF.